The present T cell receptor beta chain was sequenced within a study of post-analysis software for immune sequencing data. Overall study: Included among the disease courses, which were recorded for the cohort, were relapsing-remitting, secondary progressive and progressive-relapsing multiple sclerosis.

TCR beta cDNA libraries had unique molecular identifiers. Researchers reported some 500,000 cDNA molecules coming from about 0.98 to 11 million T cells. TCRdb redid the calling of the PCR reads with MiXCR, one entry per CDR3 protein. The sample has more than 450,000 distinct CDR3 sequences; 40% to 50% are singletons. Study findings and constraints: Multiple sclerosis was associated with a significant reduction in normalized Chao1 diversity relative to controls.

The sample holds a few counts of this clonotype. The antigen remains undetermined. The clonotype comes from a girl aged 5-17 years with multiple sclerosis. Sequenced input: blood.

CDR3 coding DNA: TGTGCCAGCAGTTTAGCACGGGGGGGAGGGACTGAAGCTTTCTTT. This sequence encodes CASSLARGGGTEAFF. The rearrangement joins TRBV12-3 or TRBV12-4 to TRBJ1-1; D is perhaps TRBD1 (5 bases). The CDR3 has 15 amino acids. With 0 bases removed from V and 5 bases from J, the gap between germline ends came to 13 bases.